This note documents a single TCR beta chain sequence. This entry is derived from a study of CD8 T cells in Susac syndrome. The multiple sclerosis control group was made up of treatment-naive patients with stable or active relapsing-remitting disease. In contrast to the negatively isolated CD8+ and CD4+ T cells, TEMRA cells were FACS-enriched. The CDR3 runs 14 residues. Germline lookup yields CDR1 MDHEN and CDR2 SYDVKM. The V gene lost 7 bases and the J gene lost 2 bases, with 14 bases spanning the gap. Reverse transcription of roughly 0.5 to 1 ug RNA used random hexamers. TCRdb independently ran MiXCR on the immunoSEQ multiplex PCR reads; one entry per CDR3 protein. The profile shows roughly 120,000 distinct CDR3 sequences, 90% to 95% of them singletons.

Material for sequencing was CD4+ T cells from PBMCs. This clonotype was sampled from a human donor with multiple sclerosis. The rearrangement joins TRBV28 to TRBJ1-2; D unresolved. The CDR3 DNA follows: TGTGCCAGCACCGAATTAACGGGGAACTATGGCTACACCTTC. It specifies CASTELTGNYGYTF.